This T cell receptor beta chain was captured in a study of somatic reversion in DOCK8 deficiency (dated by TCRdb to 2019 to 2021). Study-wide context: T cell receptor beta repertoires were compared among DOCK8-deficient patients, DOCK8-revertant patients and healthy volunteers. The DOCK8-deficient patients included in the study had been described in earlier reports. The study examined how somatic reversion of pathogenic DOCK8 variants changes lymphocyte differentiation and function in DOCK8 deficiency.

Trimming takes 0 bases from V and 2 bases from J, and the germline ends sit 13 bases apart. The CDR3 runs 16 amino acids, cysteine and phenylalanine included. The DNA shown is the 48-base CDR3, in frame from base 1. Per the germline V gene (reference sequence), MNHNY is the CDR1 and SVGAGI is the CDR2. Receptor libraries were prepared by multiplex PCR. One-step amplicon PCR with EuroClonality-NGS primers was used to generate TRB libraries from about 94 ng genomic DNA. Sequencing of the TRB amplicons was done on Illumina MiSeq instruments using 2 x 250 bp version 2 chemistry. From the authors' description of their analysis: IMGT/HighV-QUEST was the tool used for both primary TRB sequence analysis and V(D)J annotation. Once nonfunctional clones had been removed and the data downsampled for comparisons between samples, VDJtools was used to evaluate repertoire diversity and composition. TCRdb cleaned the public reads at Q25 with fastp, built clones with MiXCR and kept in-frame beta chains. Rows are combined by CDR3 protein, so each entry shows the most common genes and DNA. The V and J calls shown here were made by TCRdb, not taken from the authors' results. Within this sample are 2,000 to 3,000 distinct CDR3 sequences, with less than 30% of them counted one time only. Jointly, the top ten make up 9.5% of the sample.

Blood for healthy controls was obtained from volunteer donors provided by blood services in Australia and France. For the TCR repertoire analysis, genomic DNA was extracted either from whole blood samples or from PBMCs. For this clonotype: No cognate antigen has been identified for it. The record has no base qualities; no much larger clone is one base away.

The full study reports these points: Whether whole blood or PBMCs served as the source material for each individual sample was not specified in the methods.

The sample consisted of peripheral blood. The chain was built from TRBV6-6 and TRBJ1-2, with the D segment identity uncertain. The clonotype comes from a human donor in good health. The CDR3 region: CASSYSGKKANYGYTF. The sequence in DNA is TGTGCCAGCAGTTACTCCGGGAAAAAGGCCAACTATGGCTACACCTTC.